This T cell receptor (beta chain) was captured in a study of patients and donors after allogeneic stem cell transplantation. Trimming took 0 bases from V and 2 from J, leaving 10 bases between them. The CDR3 consists of 14 residues. The germline CDR1 and CDR2 sequences are DFQATT and SNEGSKA (reference sequence). This clonotype was detected many times. TCRdb re-derived calls from the RT-PCR reads in MiXCR, one entry per CDR3 protein. The table includes 920,000 or so distinct CDR3 sequences, more than 15% detected once. The genes are TRBV20-1 and TRBJ1-2; D is unresolved. Sequences were obtained from blood, either unsorted or a sorted T cell fraction (not recorded which). The sequence came from a human donor who was either an allogeneic HSCT recipient or a stem cell or donor lymphocyte infusion donor (not recorded which). It is not recorded whose cells these are; they may come from a transplant donor. CDR3 region: CSARDVQLNYGYTF. CDR3 coding DNA: TGCAGTGCTAGAGATGTCCAGCTCAACTATGGCTACACCTTC.